These T cell receptor beta chains were read from a single sample in a study of blood T cell repertoires in COVID-19. TCRdb keeps only in-frame clones here, not all; method: immunoSEQ multiplex PCR. The sample has about 250,000 clones; about 84% are singletons. Material for sequencing was peripheral blood. These receptors came from a woman of 80 years or more with COVID-19, enrolled during active disease. CDR3s include the opening cysteine and the closing phenylalanine or tryptophan. The D gene is left open where the match is weak. Not every row has a clone size; where given, it reads once, few, many or a size class.

j_gene: TRBJ1-1
v_gene: TRBV7-9
len: 15
d_gene: TRBD1
abundance: -
CDR3aa: CASSPRRGRDTEAFF
CDR3nt: TGTGCCAGCAGTCCAAGGAGGGGGCGCGACACTGAAGCTTTCTTT

j_gene: TRBJ2-2
v_gene: TRBV2
len: 16
d_gene: -
abundance: -
CDR3aa: CASSPLGLSNTGELFF
CDR3nt: TGTGCCAGCAGTCCCCTTGGACTCTCGAACACCGGGGAGCTGTTTTTT

j_gene: TRBJ2-1
v_gene: TRBV7-2
len: 16
d_gene: TRBD1
abundance: -
CDR3aa: CASSFGQGNIVNEQFF
CDR3nt: TGTGCCAGCAGCTTCGGACAGGGGAATATTGTAAATGAGCAGTTCTTC

j_gene: TRBJ2-5
v_gene: TRBV2
len: 14
d_gene: TRBD1
abundance: -
CDR3aa: CASSLGTGLKTQYF
CDR3nt: TGTGCCAGCAGCTTAGGGACAGGGCTTAAGACCCAGTACTTC

j_gene: TRBJ1-6
v_gene: TRBV5-4
len: 15
d_gene: -
abundance: -
CDR3aa: CASGDRSSYNSPLHF
CDR3nt: TGTGCCAGCGGTGACAGGAGCTCCTATAATTCACCCCTCCACTTT

j_gene: TRBJ1-2
v_gene: TRBV5-1
len: 13
d_gene: TRBD1
abundance: -
CDR3aa: CASSQGQGNGYTF
CDR3nt: TGCGCCAGCAGCCAAGGACAGGGCAATGGCTACACCTTC

j_gene: TRBJ1-2
v_gene: TRBV28
len: 16
d_gene: TRBD1
abundance: -
CDR3aa: CASSLIGTGLSYGYTF
CDR3nt: TGTGCCAGCAGTTTAATAGGGACAGGGCTGAGCTATGGCTACACCTTC

j_gene: TRBJ1-6
v_gene: TRBV30
len: 14
d_gene: -
abundance: -
CDR3aa: CAWSGPQAPSPLHF
CDR3nt: TGTGCCTGGAGTGGACCTCAGGCCCCCTCACCCCTCCACTTT

j_gene: TRBJ1-2
v_gene: TRBV10-3
len: 13
d_gene: -
abundance: -
CDR3aa: CASREDHNYGYTF
CDR3nt: TGTGCCTCGCGGGAGGATCATAACTATGGCTACACCTTC

j_gene: TRBJ1-2
v_gene: TRBV6-1
len: 15
d_gene: -
abundance: -
CDR3aa: CASSEVPQAHDGYTF
CDR3nt: TGTGCCAGCAGTGAAGTCCCACAGGCCCATGATGGCTACACCTTC

j_gene: TRBJ1-2
v_gene: TRBV5-1
len: 14
d_gene: -
abundance: few
CDR3aa: CASSLYPGGEGYTF
CDR3nt: TGCGCCAGCAGCTTGTATCCGGGAGGTGAGGGCTACACCTTC

j_gene: TRBJ2-7
v_gene: TRBV10-3
len: 16
d_gene: TRBD2
abundance: once
CDR3aa: CAISESSGGGGYEQYF
CDR3nt: TGTGCCATCAGTGAGTCGTCAGGCGGGGGGGGCTACGAGCAGTACTTC

j_gene: TRBJ1-3
v_gene: TRBV6-5
len: 14
d_gene: -
abundance: -
CDR3aa: CASSYAGPGNTIYF
CDR3nt: TGTGCCAGCAGTTACGCCGGTCCTGGAAACACCATATATTTT

j_gene: TRBJ1-2
v_gene: TRBV28
len: 14
d_gene: TRBD1
abundance: -
CDR3aa: CASSRGQGEYGYTF
CDR3nt: TGTGCCAGCAGTCGGGGACAGGGGGAATATGGCTACACCTTC

j_gene: TRBJ1-4
v_gene: TRBV25-1
len: 15
d_gene: -
abundance: -
CDR3aa: CASSVGVGGNEKLFF
CDR3nt: TGTGCCAGCAGTGTCGGAGTCGGAGGTAATGAAAAACTGTTTTTT

j_gene: TRBJ1-1
v_gene: TRBV18
len: 14
d_gene: TRBD1
abundance: -
CDR3aa: CASSPAGGHTEAFF
CDR3nt: TGTGCCAGCTCACCGGCAGGGGGGCACACTGAAGCTTTCTTT

j_gene: TRBJ2-6
v_gene: TRBV28
len: 19
d_gene: TRBD1
abundance: -
CDR3aa: CASSLPPTGGASGANVLTF
CDR3nt: TGTGCCAGCAGTTTACCTCCGACAGGGGGCGCGTCTGGGGCCAACGTCCTGACTTTC

j_gene: TRBJ2-3
v_gene: TRBV6-6
len: 16
d_gene: -
abundance: -
CDR3aa: CASSYSTNFGGDTQYF
CDR3nt: TGTGCCAGCAGTTACTCTACGAACTTTGGGGGGGATACGCAGTATTTT

j_gene: TRBJ1-1
v_gene: TRBV28
len: 16
d_gene: -
abundance: -
CDR3aa: CASSPQGSLVNTEAFF
CDR3nt: TGTGCCAGCAGTCCGCAGGGGTCCTTAGTCAACACTGAAGCTTTCTTT

j_gene: TRBJ2-3
v_gene: TRBV5-1
len: 17
d_gene: TRBD2
abundance: -
CDR3aa: CASSIGAGLAGTDTQYF
CDR3nt: TGCGCCAGCAGCATTGGAGCTGGGCTAGCGGGCACAGATACGCAGTATTTT

j_gene: TRBJ2-2
v_gene: TRBV12-5
len: 16
d_gene: -
abundance: once
CDR3aa: CASGFGTDRPAGELFF
CDR3nt: TGTGCTAGTGGTTTTGGGACCGACAGGCCGGCCGGGGAGCTGTTTTTT

j_gene: TRBJ2-6
v_gene: TRBV5-1
len: 17
d_gene: TRBD1
abundance: -
CDR3aa: CASSYGTGAPGANVLTF
CDR3nt: TGCGCCAGCAGCTATGGGACAGGGGCTCCTGGGGCCAACGTCCTGACTTTC

j_gene: TRBJ1-1
v_gene: TRBV10-3
len: 13
d_gene: -
abundance: -
CDR3aa: CASNRELNTEAFF
CDR3nt: TGTGCCAGCAACAGGGAATTGAACACTGAAGCTTTCTTT

j_gene: TRBJ1-5
v_gene: TRBV18
len: 17
d_gene: TRBD1
abundance: once
CDR3aa: CASSLTGGPWSNQPQHF
CDR3nt: TGTGCCAGCTCACTAACAGGGGGCCCGTGGAGCAATCAGCCCCAGCATTTT

j_gene: TRBJ1-1
v_gene: TRBV6-5
len: 13
d_gene: TRBD1
abundance: -
CDR3aa: CASVNRGGTEAFF
CDR3nt: TGTGCCAGCGTAAACAGGGGGGGGACTGAAGCTTTCTTT

j_gene: TRBJ1-3
v_gene: TRBV7-2
len: 16
d_gene: -
abundance: -
CDR3aa: CASGSLGHLTGNTIYF
CDR3nt: TGTGCCAGCGGTTCCCTAGGACATCTGACTGGAAACACCATATATTTT

j_gene: TRBJ2-2
v_gene: TRBV5-5
len: 15
d_gene: -
abundance: -
CDR3aa: CASSSRSANTGELFF
CDR3nt: TGTGCCAGCAGCTCGAGGAGCGCGAACACCGGGGAGCTGTTTTTT

j_gene: TRBJ2-4
v_gene: TRBV3-1/TRBV3-2
len: 13
d_gene: -
abundance: -
CDR3aa: CASSQGDGGIQYF
CDR3nt: TGTGCCAGCAGCCAAGGTGACGGCGGCATTCAGTACTTC

j_gene: TRBJ1-6
v_gene: TRBV3-1/TRBV3-2
len: 16
d_gene: TRBD1
abundance: few
CDR3aa: CASSQVGGTGSSPLHF
CDR3nt: TGTGCCAGCAGCCAGGTTGGCGGGACAGGGTCTTCACCCCTCCACTTT

j_gene: TRBJ2-3
v_gene: TRBV6-5
len: 15
d_gene: TRBD1
abundance: -
CDR3aa: CASSYTGVRTDTQYF
CDR3nt: TGTGCCAGCAGTTACACAGGGGTACGCACAGATACGCAGTATTTT

j_gene: TRBJ1-6
v_gene: TRBV10-2
len: 18
d_gene: TRBD1
abundance: once
CDR3aa: CASSLTGGAGSYNSPLHF
CDR3nt: TGCGCCAGCAGCCTTACAGGGGGCGCGGGCTCCTATAATTCACCCCTCCACTTT

j_gene: TRBJ1-2
v_gene: TRBV7-9
len: 15
d_gene: -
abundance: -
CDR3aa: CASSDLLTEEYGYTF
CDR3nt: TGTGCCAGCAGCGACCTCCTGACGGAGGAGTATGGCTACACCTTC

j_gene: TRBJ2-3
v_gene: TRBV6-5
len: 15
d_gene: TRBD1
abundance: -
CDR3aa: CASSRRGGSLDTQYF
CDR3nt: TGTGCCAGCAGCCGAAGAGGGGGCAGTTTAGATACGCAGTATTTT

j_gene: TRBJ1-1
v_gene: TRBV18
len: 14
d_gene: -
abundance: -
CDR3aa: CASSLDSMNTEAFF
CDR3nt: TGTGCCAGCTCACTAGACAGCATGAACACTGAAGCTTTCTTT

j_gene: TRBJ1-2
v_gene: TRBV28
len: 13
d_gene: -
abundance: few
CDR3aa: CASRRRGRGGYTF
CDR3nt: TGTGCCAGCAGACGACGAGGGCGTGGGGGCTACACCTTC

j_gene: TRBJ2-2
v_gene: TRBV24-1
len: 15
d_gene: -
abundance: -
CDR3aa: CATSDGNLGAGELFF
CDR3nt: TGTGCCACCAGTGATGGCAACCTCGGGGCCGGGGAGCTGTTTTTT

j_gene: TRBJ1-1
v_gene: TRBV3-1/TRBV3-2
len: 14
d_gene: -
abundance: -
CDR3aa: CASSHLEGNTEAFF
CDR3nt: TGTGCCAGCAGCCACTTGGAGGGAAACACTGAAGCTTTCTTT

j_gene: TRBJ2-2
v_gene: TRBV3-1/TRBV3-2
len: 17
d_gene: -
abundance: -
CDR3aa: CASSQDPRRGHTGELFF
CDR3nt: TGTGCCAGCAGCCAAGACCCTCGGAGGGGGCACACCGGGGAGCTGTTTTTT

j_gene: TRBJ1-5
v_gene: TRBV19
len: 14
d_gene: -
abundance: -
CDR3aa: CASTPRPLGQPQHF
CDR3nt: TGTGCCAGTACCCCGAGGCCTTTGGGTCAGCCCCAGCATTTT